The clone carrying this T cell receptor (beta chain) was observed a few times. The identical CDR3 is also encoded by other nucleotide sequences in the sample. This specimen belongs to a study of OX40 agonist ivuxolimab in advanced cancers. Using immunoSEQ multiplex PCR, the repertoire was profiled, and TCRdb retains in-frame clones only, with some absent. Of more than 85,000 clones listed, about four fifths are singletons. Trimming took 1 base from V and 3 from J, leaving 8 bases between them. The germline gives CDR1 SGHDT, CDR2 YYEEEE. This CDR3 region has 13 residues. V is TRBV5-6 and J is TRBJ2-7, with unresolved D. The sample in question was CD4+ or CD8+ T cells sorted from blood, obtained in a trial of the OX40 agonist ivuxolimab. This TCR derives from an adult with an advanced solid tumor such as melanoma, head and neck, liver or kidney cancer. The CDR3 loop reads CASSLFSGYEQYF. DNA for the CDR3: TGTGCCAGCAGCTTGTTTTCCGGCTACGAGCAGTACTTC.